Listed here are 30 T cell receptor beta chains from one sample, sequenced in a study of blood T cell repertoires in COVID-19 (dated by TCRdb to about 2020). Receptor amplification or capture employed the immunoSEQ multiplex PCR assay. The table was pulled from immuneACCESS by TCRdb, which kept in-frame rearrangements only. Such tables lose some clones; where checked, under half of the loss comes from unresolved V genes, and the rest has no known cause. In all, the sample holds under 300,000 clones, and approximately 90% of those were seen once. The ten top clones hold around 2.2% of the sample. The sample taken for sequencing was peripheral blood. The source of these receptors is a man aged 30 to 45 who had recovered from COVID-19.

The J gene is TRBJ1-1, the V gene TRBV20-1; the D is unclear. The CDR3 has 10 amino acids. Germline-derived CDR1 and CDR2 are DFQATT and SNEGSKA (reference sequence). The CDR3 region has the DNA TGCGGGTGTCGCGACTCTCGAGCTTTCTTT. Translating gives CGCRDSRAFF.

The chain uses TRBV7-8 and TRBJ2-2; tentatively, D is TRBD2 (6 bases). V was cut by 5 bases and J by 6 bases, with 22 bases left in between. The CDR3 sequence is 17 residues long. Per the germline V gene, CDR1 is SGHVS and CDR2 is FQNEAQ. CDR3 DNA sequence: TGTGCCAGCAGCCCCCAAGCGGGCCTCGGAGGTGCCGGGGAGCTGTTTTTT. This sequence encodes CASSPQAGLGGAGELFF.

The chain links TRBV11-2 to TRBJ1-2, with D possibly matching TRBD1 (6 bases). The length of the CDR3 is 17 residues. The V and J ends lost 3 bases and 2 bases respectively, with 19 bases between them. Germline CDR1 reads SGHAT; CDR2 reads FQNNGV. CDR3: CASSLGATGLGNYGYTF. The CDR3 nucleotides read TGTGCCAGCAGCTTGGGGGCAACAGGGTTGGGGAACTATGGCTACACCTTC.

This clone was seen only a few times. The rearrangement uses TRBV5-1 and TRBJ2-1; 7 bases agree with TRBD2. Germline V gene lookup returns CDR1 SGHRS and CDR2 YFSETQ. This CDR3 is 17 amino acids long. Trimming at V came to 3 bases and at J to 1 base, leaving 10 bases not matched to a gene. In DNA, the CDR3 is TGCGCCAGCAGCTGGCCGATAGCGGGTCAATCCTACAATGAGCAGTTCTTC. Translation: CASSWPIAGQSYNEQFF.

This sequence joins TRBV5-1 and TRBJ2-3, with a weak D call TRBD2 (6 bases). CDR3 length equals 14 residues. V was pared by 3 bases and J by 3 bases, with 11 bases between. Per the germline V gene, CDR1 is SGHRS and CDR2 is YFSETQ. The CDR3 nucleotides read TGCGCCAGCAGCTCCGGGACTTCAACAGATACGCAGTATTTT. This gives the protein CASSSGTSTDTQYF.

This chain connects TRBV5-4 to TRBJ1-5; 8 positions match TRBD1. This CDR3 region has 13 residues. The germline V gene has CDR1 SGHNT and CDR2 YYREEE (reference sequence). The ends lost 4 bases at V and 5 bases at J; junction bases unmatched: 2. CDR3 in DNA: TGTGCCAGCAGCCCGGACAGGGATCAGCCCCAGCATTTT. Protein sequence: CASSPDRDQPQHF.

The J gene is TRBJ1-5, the V gene TRBV19; a weak D match, TRBD1 (5 bases). V gave up 10 bases and J gave up 3 bases, with 22 bases separating them. Germline V lookup: CDR1 LNHDA, CDR2 SQIVND (reference sequence). CDR3 length equals 16 residues. The CDR3 loop is CAKVPERGEVNQPQHF. CDR3 DNA: TGTGCCAAGGTGCCCGAAAGGGGCGAGGTCAATCAGCCCCAGCATTTT.

The chain employs TRBV6-5 and TRBJ1-1; no firm D call. This CDR3 region has 15 residues. The germline gives CDR1 MNHEY, CDR2 SVGAGI. Trimming removed 7 bases at V and 0 bases at J, with 15 bases between. CDR3 sequence reads: CASNLNPGMNTEAFF. CDR3 bases: TGTGCCAGCAATCTAAACCCGGGGATGAACACTGAAGCTTTCTTT.

The rearrangement uses TRBV19 and TRBJ1-3; TRBD1 matches at 7 bases. V shed 7 bases and J 5 bases; nucleotides not matched to a gene: 8. Germline V CDR1 and CDR2: LNHDA, SQIVND (reference sequence). This CDR3 spans 14 amino acids. This CDR3 reads CASTPTGPRNTIYF. The CDR3 DNA reads TGTGCCAGTACTCCGACAGGGCCAAGAAACACCATATATTTT.

The count of this clone is one. The CDR3 here is CASSPQYGYEQYF. Here the CDR3 DNA reads TGTGCCAGCAGCCCCCAATACGGCTACGAGCAGTACTTC. The chain has TRBV6-5 and TRBJ2-7; no reliable D call. V lost 6 bases and J 3 bases, leaving 12 bases between the germline ends. The CDR3 is 13 residues long. The germline V gene has CDR1 MNHEY and CDR2 SVGAGI.

The V gene is TRBV6-1, the J gene TRBJ2-7; no firm D call. Germline V gives CDR1 MNHNS, CDR2 SASEGT. The ends were cut back, 0 bases at V and 3 bases at J, with 18 bases in the middle. The CDR3 extends over 17 amino acids. CDR3 residues: CASSEALPNWAGYEQYF. The CDR3 nucleotides read TGTGCCAGCAGTGAAGCGCTTCCCAACTGGGCCGGCTACGAGCAGTACTTC.

To note about this clone: Other DNA sequences in this sample translate to the same CDR3. The CDR3 bases are TGTGCCAGCAGCTTATCCAGGGCAGATACGCAGTATTTT. This codes for CASSLSRADTQYF. The chain combines TRBV7-2 with TRBJ2-3, with D maybe TRBD1 (5 bases). Trimming took off 2 bases at V and 4 bases at J, with 7 bases between the two ends. Germline CDR1 is SGHTA and CDR2 is FQGNSA. This CDR3 comprises 13 residues. Full variable domain (missing parts from reference TRBV7-2 and TRBJ2-3): GAGVSQSPSNKVTEKGKDVELRCDPISGHTALYWYRQSLGQGLEFLIYFQGNSAPDKSGLPSDRFSAERTGGSVSTLTIQRTQQEDSAVYLCASSLSRADTQYFGPGTRLTVL.

The chain has TRBV6-5 and TRBJ1-3, with 9 bases that match TRBD1. This CDR3 has 14 amino acids. From germline, CDR1 is MNHEY and CDR2 SVGAGI. J was trimmed by 7 bases and V by 6 bases; bases with no gene match: 7. CDR3 region: CASSRGTGRNTIYF. CDR3 coding DNA: TGTGCCAGCAGCCGTGGGACAGGGAGGAACACCATATATTTT.

The table lists this clone with many counts. The chain joins TRBV5-1 to TRBJ1-2, with D possibly TRBD1 on 6 matching bases. The germline CDR1 and CDR2 sequences are SGHRS and YFSETQ. Trimming cost V 3 bases and J 8 bases, with 11 bases left between them. The CDR3 is 12 residues long. The CDR3 loop is CASSWQGKGYTF. The DNA of the CDR3 is TGCGCCAGCAGCTGGCAGGGGAAGGGCTACACCTTC.

The chain couples TRBV25-1 to TRBJ2-5; weak D call: TRBD1 (6 bases). This CDR3 spans 16 amino acids. The germline V and J ends were trimmed by 1 base and 2 bases, with 14 bases remaining between them. Per germline, CDR1 MGHDK and CDR2 SYGVNS. The CDR3: CASSELFGQIQETQYF. The CDR3 nucleotides are TGTGCCAGCAGTGAATTGTTTGGACAGATACAAGAGACCCAGTACTTC. Using reference TRBV25-1 and TRBJ2-5 for the parts outside the CDR3, the full variable domain is EADIYQTPRYLVIGTGKKITLECSQTMGHDKMYWYQQDPGMELHLIHYSYGVNSTEKGDLSSESTVSRIRTEHFPLTLESARPSHTSQYLCASSELFGQIQETQYFGPGTRLLVL.

The chain joins TRBV5-8 to TRBJ2-4; D gene ambiguous. Trimming removed 0 bases at V and 8 bases at J, with 6 bases between. Germline assignment: CDR1 SGHTS and CDR2 YDEGEE. This CDR3 comprises 12 residues. CDR3 sequence (DNA): TGTGCCAGCAGCTTGGCGGCGGACATTCAGTACTTC. This codes for CASSLAADIQYF.

This clone was seen just once. The chain recombines TRBV3-1 (or the pseudogene TRBV3-2) with TRBJ2-7, with unresolved D. V shed 2 bases and J shed 6 bases, with 5 bases lying between them. Germline V gives CDR1 LGHDT, CDR2 YNNKEL (reference sequence). This CDR3 is 11 amino acids long. The CDR3 DNA reads as TGTGCCAGCAGCCAATTTCGCGAGCAGTACTTC. This translates into CASSQFREQYF.

V gene TRBV11-2 combines with J gene TRBJ1-2; TRBD1 matches 7 bases. The CDR3 consists of 17 residues. CDR1 is SGHAT and CDR2 is FQNNGV in the germline V gene. Trimming cost V 2 bases and J 5 bases; bases outside gene matches: 14. The CDR3: CASSLNWRTVQGYGYTF. The DNA of the CDR3 is TGTGCCAGCAGCTTAAACTGGCGGACAGTACAGGGGTATGGCTACACCTTC.

The chain recombines TRBV18 with TRBJ1-4; the match to TRBD1 covers 9 bases. J lost 7 bases, V lost 5 bases, and 14 bases had no gene match. There are 17 residues in the CDR3. CDR1 is KGHSH, CDR2 LQKENI, per germline. CDR3 sequence reads: CASSSFPGQGSPEKLFF. The CDR3 nucleotides are TGTGCCAGCTCATCGTTCCCGGGACAGGGATCGCCTGAAAAACTGTTTTTT.

This chain connects TRBV10-1 to TRBJ2-4; 7 bases line up with TRBD1. The ends lost 4 bases at V and 5 bases at J; junction bases unmatched: 2. The germline V gene has CDR1 WNHNN and CDR2 SYGVQD (reference sequence). The CDR3 is 13 residues long. This chain's CDR3 is CASSVTGENIQYF. As DNA, the CDR3 is TGCGCCAGCAGTGTAACAGGGGAAAACATTCAGTACTTC.

This rearrangement joins TRBV5-1 to TRBJ2-1, with 7 positions matching TRBD2. Losses at the gene ends were 0 bases for V and 0 bases for J; bases not matched to a gene: 0. CDR3 size: 15 residues. Germline V gene data show CDR1 as SGHRS and CDR2 as YFSETQ. The CDR3 is CASSLGTSSYNEQFF. CDR3 nucleotides: TGCGCCAGCAGCTTGGGGACTAGCTCCTACAATGAGCAGTTCTTC.

The V and J genes are TRBV9 and TRBJ1-4; D is unresolved. The CDR3 runs to 14 residues. The V end lost 1 base, the J end lost 3 bases, and 7 bases lay between the germline ends. The germline V gene encodes CDR1 SGDLS and CDR2 YYNGEE. The CDR3 nucleotides are TGTGCCAGCAGCGTACTACAGTCTAATGAAAAACTGTTTTTT. As protein: CASSVLQSNEKLFF.

This clone occurred many times. J is TRBJ2-2 and V is TRBV9; 8 nucleotides align to TRBD1. V shed 3 bases, J shed 4 bases, and the junction held 5 bases outside the gene matches. The CDR3 totals 15 residues. Germline V gene sequence: CDR1 SGDLS, CDR2 YYNGEE. The CDR3 region is CASSETGVGTGELFF. The CDR3 nucleotides are TGTGCCAGCAGCGAGACAGGGGTAGGCACCGGGGAGCTGTTTTTT.

The gene calls are TRBV13 and TRBJ2-7; tentatively, D is TRBD2 (5 bases). CDR1 is PRHDT and CDR2 is FYEKMQ in the germline V gene (reference sequence). The CDR3 is made up of 15 amino acids. Deletions cut 3 bases from V and 2 bases from J, with 14 bases between. The chain's CDR3 is CASSLVRGGTYEQYF. The CDR3 DNA sequence: TGTGCCAGCAGCTTGGTTCGGGGTGGGACCTACGAGCAGTACTTC.

The CDR3: CASSVDVMGARNVLTF. For the CDR3, the DNA is TGTGCCAGCAGCGTAGATGTGATGGGGGCCCGTAACGTCCTGACTTTC. The rearrangement joins TRBV9 to TRBJ2-6; a possible D gene is TRBD1 (6 bases). CDR1 and CDR2 from the germline V gene are SGDLS and YYNGEE. The CDR3 loop spans 16 amino acids. The V end lost 0 bases, the J end lost 10 bases, and 17 bases lay between the germline ends.

The chain couples TRBV6-6 to TRBJ1-5, with a tentative D call TRBD1 (6 bases). The germline V gene has CDR1 MNHNY and CDR2 SVGAGI (reference sequence). Trimming stripped 5 bases from V and 2 bases from J, with 19 bases between. The CDR3 consists of 17 residues. The DNA for the CDR3 is TGTGCCAGCAGTCCCCACGAAATCAGGGGCGGCAATCAGCCCCAGCATTTT. This gives the protein CASSPHEIRGGNQPQHF.

The genes are TRBV19 and TRBJ1-2; 7 bases map to TRBD1. Trimming at V came to 7 bases and at J to 7 bases, leaving 9 bases not matched to a gene. The CDR3 loop spans 13 amino acids. CDR1 is LNHDA and CDR2 is SQIVND in the germline V gene (reference sequence). Here the CDR3 DNA reads TGTGCCAGTACCGCCGGGGCAGGGGGTGGCTACACCTTC. Residues: CASTAGAGGGYTF. The variable domain in full, completed from reference TRBV19 and TRBJ1-2, reads DGGITQSPKYLFRKEGQNVTLSCEQNLNHDAMYWYRQDPGQGLRLIYYSQIVNDFQKGDIAEGYSVSREKKESFPLTVTSAQKNPTAFYLCASTAGAGGGYTFGSGTRLTVV.

The chain is built from TRBV6-2 or TRBV6-3 and TRBJ2-7; unclear D gene. Per the germline V gene, CDR1 is MNHEY and CDR2 is SVGEGT. This CDR3 spans 15 amino acids. The germline V and J ends were trimmed by 0 bases and 0 bases, with 9 bases remaining between them. The CDR3 protein is CASSYSESASYEQYF. The CDR3 nucleotides read TGTGCCAGCAGTTACTCGGAGTCAGCCTCCTACGAGCAGTACTTC.

The V and J genes are TRBV4-1 and TRBJ1-1, with D possibly matching TRBD1 (6 bases). The germline V and J ends were trimmed by 1 base and 0 bases, with 12 bases remaining between them. In germline, CDR1 is MGHRA, CDR2 YSYEKL. This CDR3 comprises 16 residues. Here the CDR3 DNA reads TGCGCCAGCAGCCAAGTCCTACAGGGTTTGAACACTGAAGCTTTCTTT. Residues: CASSQVLQGLNTEAFF.

Only a few counts were recorded for this clone. The chain combines TRBV6-5 with TRBJ2-2, with D possibly TRBD1 on 5 matching bases. Germline V CDR1 and CDR2: MNHEY, SVGAGI. V lost 5 bases and J 4 bases, leaving 14 bases between the germline ends. The CDR3 totals 15 residues. CDR3 sequence: CASSQNPQVTGELFF. The CDR3 DNA reads TGTGCCAGCAGTCAAAATCCACAGGTCACCGGGGAGCTGTTTTTT.